The source of this TCR beta chain is a study of post-analysis software for immune sequencing data. Findings and limits, study-wide: There were five or six TRBV segments more frequent in patients than controls, and TRBV5-6, TRBV5-1 and TRBV20-1 were among them. In multiple sclerosis, normalized Chao1 diversity was significantly below that of controls. Pronounced co-clustering by F measure was evident among identically batched samples.

The length of the CDR3 is 14 residues. V lost 2 bases, J lost 3 bases, and 10 bases lay in between. This clonotype has more than one count but fewer than ten. Its target is not known. The library was made from cDNA and included unique molecular identifiers. A population of roughly 0.9 to 11 million T cells gave rise to around 530,000 cDNA molecules. TCRdb reanalysed the PCR reads using MiXCR and keeps one entry per CDR3 protein. Of more than 450,000 distinct CDR3 sequences listed, 44% are singletons. The sequence derives from a girl between 10 and 17 years old with multiple sclerosis. Sequencing used blood. The rearrangement uses TRBV12-3 or TRBV12-4 and TRBJ1-1; no reliable D call. CDR3 sequence reads: CASSLSLGYTEAFF. In DNA form, the CDR3 reads TGTGCCAGCAGTTTAAGTCTTGGGTACACTGAAGCTTTCTTT.